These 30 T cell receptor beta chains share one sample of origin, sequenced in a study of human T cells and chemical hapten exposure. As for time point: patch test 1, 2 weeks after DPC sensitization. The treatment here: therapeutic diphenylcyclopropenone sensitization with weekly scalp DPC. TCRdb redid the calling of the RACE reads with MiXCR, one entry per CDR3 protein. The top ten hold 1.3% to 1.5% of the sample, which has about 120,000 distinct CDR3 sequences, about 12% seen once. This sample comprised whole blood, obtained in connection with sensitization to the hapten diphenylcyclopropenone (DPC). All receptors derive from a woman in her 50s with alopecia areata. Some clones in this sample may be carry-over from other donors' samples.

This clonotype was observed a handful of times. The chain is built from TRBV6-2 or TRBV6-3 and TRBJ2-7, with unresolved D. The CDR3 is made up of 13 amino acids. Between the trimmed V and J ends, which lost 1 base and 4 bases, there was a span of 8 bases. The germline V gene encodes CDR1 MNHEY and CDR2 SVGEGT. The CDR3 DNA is TGTGCCAGCAGTTACTACGAAATTTACGAGCAGTACTTC. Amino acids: CASSYYEIYEQYF.

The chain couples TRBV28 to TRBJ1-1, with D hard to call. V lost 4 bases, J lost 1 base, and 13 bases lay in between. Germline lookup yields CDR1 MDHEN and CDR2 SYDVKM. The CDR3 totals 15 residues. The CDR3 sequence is CASSSRGPKNTEAFF. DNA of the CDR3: TGTGCCAGCAGTTCCCGGGGTCCCAAGAACACTGAAGCTTTCTTT.

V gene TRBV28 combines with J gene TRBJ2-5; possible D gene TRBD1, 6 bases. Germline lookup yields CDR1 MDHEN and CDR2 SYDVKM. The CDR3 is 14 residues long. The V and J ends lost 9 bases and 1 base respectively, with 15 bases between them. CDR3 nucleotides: TGTGCCAGTACCCCCGGGACACTCCAAGAGACCCAGTACTTC. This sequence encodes CASTPGTLQETQYF.

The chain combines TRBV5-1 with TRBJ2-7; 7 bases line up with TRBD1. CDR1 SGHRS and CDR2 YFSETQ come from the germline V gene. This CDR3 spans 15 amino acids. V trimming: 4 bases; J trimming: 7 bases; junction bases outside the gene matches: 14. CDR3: CASSTITGERREQYF. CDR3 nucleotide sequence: TGCGCCAGCAGCACAATCACAGGGGAGCGGAGAGAGCAGTACTTC.

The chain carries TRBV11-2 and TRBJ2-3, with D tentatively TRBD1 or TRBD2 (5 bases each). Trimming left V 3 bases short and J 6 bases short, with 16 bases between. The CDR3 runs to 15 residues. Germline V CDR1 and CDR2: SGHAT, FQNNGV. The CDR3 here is CASSFRVASMDTQYF. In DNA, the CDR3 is TGTGCCAGCAGCTTCAGGGTAGCGAGCATGGATACGCAGTATTTT.

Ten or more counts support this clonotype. CDR3 coding DNA: TGTGCCAGCAGTTCCACATACTATGGCTACACCTTC. Protein product: CASSSTYYGYTF. The chain recombines TRBV28 with TRBJ1-2; the D is unclear. Looked up from germline, CDR1 is MDHEN and CDR2 is SYDVKM. This CDR3 has 12 residues. V shed 4 bases and J shed 3 bases, with 6 bases lying between them.

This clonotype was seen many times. Here the CDR3 reads CASSSGTLYGYTF. The CDR3 coding sequence is TGTGCCAGCAGTTCCGGGACACTCTATGGCTACACCTTC. J is TRBJ1-2 and V is TRBV28; TRBD1 might be the D (6 bases). The CDR3 runs 13 residues. V dropped 4 bases and J dropped 4 bases, with 10 bases sitting between them. Germline assignment: CDR1 MDHEN and CDR2 SYDVKM.

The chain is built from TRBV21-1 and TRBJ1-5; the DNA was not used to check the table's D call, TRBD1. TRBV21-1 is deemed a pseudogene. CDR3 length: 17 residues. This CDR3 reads CASSPRAENRGGQPQHF. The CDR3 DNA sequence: TGTGCCAGCAGCCCGCGCGCCGAAAACAGGGGAGGCCAGCCCCAGCATTTT.

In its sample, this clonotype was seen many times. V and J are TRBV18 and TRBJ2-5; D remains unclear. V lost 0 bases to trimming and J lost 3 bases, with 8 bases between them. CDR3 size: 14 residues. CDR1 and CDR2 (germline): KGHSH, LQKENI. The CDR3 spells CASSPPLVEETQYF. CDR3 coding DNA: TGTGCCAGCTCACCACCCCTAGTCGAAGAGACCCAGTACTTC.

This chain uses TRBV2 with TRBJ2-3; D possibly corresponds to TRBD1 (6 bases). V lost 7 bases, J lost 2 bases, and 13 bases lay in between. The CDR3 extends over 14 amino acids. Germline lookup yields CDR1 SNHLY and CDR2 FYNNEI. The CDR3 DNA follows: TGTGCCAGCATGGGGGCGGGCTACACAGATACGCAGTATTTT. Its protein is CASMGAGYTDTQYF.

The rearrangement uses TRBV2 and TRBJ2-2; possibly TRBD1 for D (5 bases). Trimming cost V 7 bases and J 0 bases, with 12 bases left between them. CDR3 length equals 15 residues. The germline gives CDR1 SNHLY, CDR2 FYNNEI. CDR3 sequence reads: CASIEDKANTGELFF. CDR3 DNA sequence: TGTGCCAGCATTGAGGACAAGGCGAACACCGGGGAGCTGTTTTTT.

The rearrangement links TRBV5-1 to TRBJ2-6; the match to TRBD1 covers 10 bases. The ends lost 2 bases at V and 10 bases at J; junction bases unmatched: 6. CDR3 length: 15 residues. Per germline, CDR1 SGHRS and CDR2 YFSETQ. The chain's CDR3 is CASSFGQGVSNVLTF. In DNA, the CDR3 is TGCGCCAGCAGCTTCGGACAGGGGGTTAGTAACGTCCTGACTTTC.

As DNA, the CDR3 is TGTGCCATCAGGCCCGACGCAGGGATCACTGAAGCTTTCTTT. As protein: CAIRPDAGITEAFF. The chain links TRBV10-3 to TRBJ1-1; a weak D match, TRBD1 (5 bases). V was cut by 6 bases and J by 4 bases, with 15 bases left in between. Germline V gives CDR1 ENHRY, CDR2 SYGVKD. This CDR3 contains 14 residues.

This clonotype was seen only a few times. DNA of the CDR3: TGTGCCAGCGGAGGATGGCTAGCTGAAGGGACCCAGTACTTC. Protein product: CASGGWLAEGTQYF. The chain combines TRBV2 with TRBJ2-5; a weak D match, TRBD2 (5 bases). Per the germline V gene, CDR1 is SNHLY and CDR2 is FYNNEI. V dropped 8 bases and J dropped 7 bases, with 20 bases sitting between them. The CDR3 totals 14 residues.

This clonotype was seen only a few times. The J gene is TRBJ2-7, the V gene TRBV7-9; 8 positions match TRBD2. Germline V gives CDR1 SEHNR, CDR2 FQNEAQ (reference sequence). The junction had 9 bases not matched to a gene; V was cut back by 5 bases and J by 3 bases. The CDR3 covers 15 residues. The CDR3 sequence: CASSRTGTRDYEQYF. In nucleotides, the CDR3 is TGTGCCAGCAGCCGGACCGGGACTAGAGACTACGAGCAGTACTTC.

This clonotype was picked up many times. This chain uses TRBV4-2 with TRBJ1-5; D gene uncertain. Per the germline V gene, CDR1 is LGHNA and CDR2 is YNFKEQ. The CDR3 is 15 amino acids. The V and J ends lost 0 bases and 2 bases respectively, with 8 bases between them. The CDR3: CASSQDRSGNQPQHF. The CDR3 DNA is TGTGCCAGCAGCCAAGATCGAAGTGGCAATCAGCCCCAGCATTTT.

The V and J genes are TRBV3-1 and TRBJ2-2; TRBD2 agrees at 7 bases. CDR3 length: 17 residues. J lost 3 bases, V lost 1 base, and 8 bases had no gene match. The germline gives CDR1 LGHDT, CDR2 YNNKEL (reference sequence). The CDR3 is CASSQVVGRWDTGELFF. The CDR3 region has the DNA TGTGCCAGCAGCCAAGTTGTCGGGAGGTGGGACACCGGGGAGCTGTTTTTT.

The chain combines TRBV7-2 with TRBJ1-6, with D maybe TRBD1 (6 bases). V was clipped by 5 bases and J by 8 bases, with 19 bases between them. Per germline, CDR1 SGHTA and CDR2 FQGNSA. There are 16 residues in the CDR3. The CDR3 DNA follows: TGTGCCAGCAGCCCACAGGCAGGGGTAAGGGATTCACCCCTCCACTTT. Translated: CASSPQAGVRDSPLHF.

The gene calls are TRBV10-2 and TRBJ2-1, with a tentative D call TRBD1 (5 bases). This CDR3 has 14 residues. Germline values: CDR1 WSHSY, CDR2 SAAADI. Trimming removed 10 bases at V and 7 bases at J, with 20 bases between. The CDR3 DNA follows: TGCGCCACTATACCTCAGGGTCTTCGGAATGAGCAGTTCTTC. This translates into CATIPQGLRNEQFF.

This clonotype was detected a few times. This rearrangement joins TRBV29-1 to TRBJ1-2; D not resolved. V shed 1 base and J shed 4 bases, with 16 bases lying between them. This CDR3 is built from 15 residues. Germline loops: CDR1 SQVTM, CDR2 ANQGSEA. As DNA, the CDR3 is TGCAGCGTTGAAGTCGGCGGGATTAAGGGCTATGGCTACACCTTC. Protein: CSVEVGGIKGYGYTF.

The CDR3, as DNA: TGTGCCAGCAGATTACTAGCGGGAGAAGAGACCCAGTACTTC. Translated, it gives CASRLLAGEETQYF. The rearrangement uses TRBV12-3 or TRBV12-4 and TRBJ2-5, with TRBD2 identical over 11 bases. CDR3 size: 14 residues. V dropped 6 bases and J dropped 3; count of bases not matched to a gene: 3.

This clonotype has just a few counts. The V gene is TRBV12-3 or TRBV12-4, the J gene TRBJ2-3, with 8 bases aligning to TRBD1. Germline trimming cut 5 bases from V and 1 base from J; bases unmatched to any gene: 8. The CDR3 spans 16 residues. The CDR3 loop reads CASSPSVRGRTDTQYF. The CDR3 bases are TGTGCCAGCAGTCCATCCGTCAGGGGGCGCACAGATACGCAGTATTTT.

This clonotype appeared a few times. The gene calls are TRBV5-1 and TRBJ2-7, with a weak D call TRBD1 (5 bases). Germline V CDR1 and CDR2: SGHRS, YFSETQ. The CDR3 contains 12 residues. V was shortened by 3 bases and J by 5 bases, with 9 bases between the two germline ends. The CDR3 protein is CASSSWGHEQYF. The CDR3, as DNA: TGCGCCAGCAGCTCGTGGGGCCACGAGCAGTACTTC.

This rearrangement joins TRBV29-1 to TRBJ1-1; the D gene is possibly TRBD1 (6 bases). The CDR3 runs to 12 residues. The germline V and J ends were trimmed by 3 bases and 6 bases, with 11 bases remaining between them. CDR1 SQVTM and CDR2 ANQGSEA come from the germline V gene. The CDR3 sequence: CSVDRGSAEAFF. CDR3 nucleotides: TGCAGCGTTGACAGGGGAAGCGCTGAAGCTTTCTTT. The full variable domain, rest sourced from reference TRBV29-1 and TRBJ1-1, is SAVISQKPSRDICQRGTSLTIQCQVDSQVTMMFWYRQQPGQSLTLIATANQGSEATYESGFVIDKFPISRPNLTFSTLTVSNMSPEDSSIYLCSVDRGSAEAFFGQGTRLTVV.

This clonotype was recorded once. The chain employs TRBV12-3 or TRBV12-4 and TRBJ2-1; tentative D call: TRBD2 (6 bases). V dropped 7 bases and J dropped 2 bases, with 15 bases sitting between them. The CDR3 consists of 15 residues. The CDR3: CASKLTSYPYNEQFF. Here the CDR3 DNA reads TGTGCCAGCAAATTAACTAGCTACCCCTACAATGAGCAGTTCTTC.

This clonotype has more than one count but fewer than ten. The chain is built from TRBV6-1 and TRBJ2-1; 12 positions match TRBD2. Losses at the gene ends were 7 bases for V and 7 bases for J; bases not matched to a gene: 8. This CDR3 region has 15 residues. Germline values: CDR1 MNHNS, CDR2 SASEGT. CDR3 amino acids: CASTLTSGRKNEQFF. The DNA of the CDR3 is TGTGCCAGCACCCTGACTAGCGGGAGAAAAAATGAGCAGTTCTTC.

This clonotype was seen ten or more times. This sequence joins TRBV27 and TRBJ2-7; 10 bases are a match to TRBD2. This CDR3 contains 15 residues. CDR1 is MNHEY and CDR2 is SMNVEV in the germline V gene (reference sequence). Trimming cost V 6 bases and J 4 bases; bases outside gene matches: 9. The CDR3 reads CASRLAGVLGYEQYF. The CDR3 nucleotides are TGTGCCAGCAGGCTAGCGGGAGTACTAGGATACGAGCAGTACTTC.

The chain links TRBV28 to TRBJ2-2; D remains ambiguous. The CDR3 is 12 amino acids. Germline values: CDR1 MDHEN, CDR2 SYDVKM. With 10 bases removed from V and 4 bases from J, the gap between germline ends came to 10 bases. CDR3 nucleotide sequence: TGTGCCACCACGATAATCACCGGGGAGCTGTTTTTT. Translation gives CATTIITGELFF.

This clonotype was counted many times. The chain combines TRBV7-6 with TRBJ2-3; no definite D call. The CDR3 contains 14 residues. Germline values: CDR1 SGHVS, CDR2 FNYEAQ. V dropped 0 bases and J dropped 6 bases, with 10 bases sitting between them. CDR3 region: CASSLAPGEDTQYF. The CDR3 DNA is TGTGCCAGCAGCTTAGCCCCGGGCGAGGATACGCAGTATTTT.

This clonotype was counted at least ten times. The CDR3 bases are TGTGCCAGCAGTGACTACGAGGGCACTGAAGCTTTCTTT. This encodes CASSDYEGTEAFF. V gene TRBV6-4 combines with J gene TRBJ1-1; unclear D gene. Germline values: CDR1 MRHNA, CDR2 SNTAGT. The CDR3 has 13 residues. Trimming cost V 1 base and J 4 bases, with 7 bases left between them.